The clone carrying this TCR beta chain has just a few counts. The investigators made TCR beta cDNA from around 530 ng total RNA, using a constant-region primer. Employing slightly modified ARM-PCR, three nested multiplex PCR rounds were run, and these gave rise to the TCR beta libraries. Amplification in the first two PCR rounds was performed using TRBV1-TRBV30 forward primers and a C-beta reverse primer for 10 cycles each. From the multiplex PCR reads, TCRdb called clonotypes with MiXCR, one entry per CDR3 protein. The sample contains 90,000 to 150,000 distinct CDR3 sequences, nearly 70% of which appear only once. Total RNA and DNA came together from about 19-30 mg of bulk tissue without cell sorting. The patients had histopathologically diagnosed primary liver carcinoma, and their disease was treated by surgical resection. Patients in the cohort were treatment-naive and living with chronic HBV infection.

The V and J ends lost 7 bases and 4 bases, in that order; junction bases with no gene match: 5. The CDR3 contains 13 residues. CDR1 and CDR2 from the germline V gene are SGHRS and YFSETQ. These data are taken from a study of tumor-infiltrating lymphocytes in primary liver carcinoma. Study-level information: Participating patients were men and women between 30 and 69 years old. Tumor staging was T1-T3 N0M0; sizes spanned about 4.2 to 11 cm across.

The sequence was obtained from a woman between 55 and 75 years old with primary liver carcinoma and hepatitis B virus infection. Sequenced material: tumor-adjacent normal liver tissue. The chain is built from TRBV5-1 and TRBJ1-3; 7 bases fit TRBD1. The CDR3 spells CASRSGQGNTIYF. DNA of the CDR3: TGCGCCAGCCGGTCGGGACAGGGAAACACCATATATTTT.